This TCR beta chain was documented in a study of T cell repertoires in cytomegalovirus infection. Background on the study: Public TCR beta signature analysis indicated the presence of both CMV infection and matching HLA type.

This clonotype has ten or more counts. Its antigen remains unknown. Trimming pared 6 bases from V and 3 bases from J, leaving 15 bases between. The germline V gene encodes CDR1 SGHKS and CDR2 YYEKEE (reference sequence). This CDR3 region has 14 residues. TCRdb ran MiXCR on the reads and lists one entry per CDR3 protein. The data contain over 450,000 distinct CDR3 sequences, approximately 10% of them seen just once; the ten biggest clones take up roughly 10%. Study-wide results and caveats: Ex vivo responses were dominated by HLA-C-restricted CMV-specific TCR beta clonotypes.

The chain has TRBV5-5 and TRBJ1-1; no reliable D call. Sequencing input: PBMCs. This clonotype was obtained from a human donor in good health (CMV status not recorded). Some clones in this sample may be carry-over from other donors' samples. The CDR3 DNA sequence: TGTGCCAGCAACCCATATGACGGTTACACTGAAGCTTTCTTT. Amino acid sequence: CASNPYDGYTEAFF.